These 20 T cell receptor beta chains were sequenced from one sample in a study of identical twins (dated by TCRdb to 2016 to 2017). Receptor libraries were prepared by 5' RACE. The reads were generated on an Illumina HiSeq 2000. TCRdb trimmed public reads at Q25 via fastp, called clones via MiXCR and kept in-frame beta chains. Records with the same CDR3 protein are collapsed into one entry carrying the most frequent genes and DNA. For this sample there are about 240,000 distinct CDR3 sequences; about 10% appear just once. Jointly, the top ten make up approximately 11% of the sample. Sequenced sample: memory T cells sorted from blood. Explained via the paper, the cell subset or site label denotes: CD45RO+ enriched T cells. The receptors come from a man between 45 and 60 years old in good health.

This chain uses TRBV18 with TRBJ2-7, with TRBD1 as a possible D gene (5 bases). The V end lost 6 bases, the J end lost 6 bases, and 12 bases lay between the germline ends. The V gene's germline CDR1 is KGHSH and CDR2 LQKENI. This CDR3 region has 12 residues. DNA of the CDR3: TGTGCCAGCTCGTCCAGGGTAGGCGAGCAGTACTTC. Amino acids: CASSSRVGEQYF.

CDR3 sequence: CASSRRTVENIQYF. CDR3 coding DNA: TGTGCCAGCAGCCGCCGGACTGTAGAAAACATTCAGTACTTC. The V call is TRBV16, the J call TRBJ2-4; D might be TRBD2 (5 bases). This CDR3 is built from 14 residues. Germline assignment: CDR1 KGHSY and CDR2 FQNENV. V lost 4 bases, J lost 5 bases, and 12 bases lay in between.

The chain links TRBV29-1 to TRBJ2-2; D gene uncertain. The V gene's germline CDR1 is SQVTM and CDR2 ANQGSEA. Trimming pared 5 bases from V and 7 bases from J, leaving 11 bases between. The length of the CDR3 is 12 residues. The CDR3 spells CSVLGFDGELFF. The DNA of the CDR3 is TGCAGCGTTCTGGGGTTCGACGGGGAGCTGTTTTTT.

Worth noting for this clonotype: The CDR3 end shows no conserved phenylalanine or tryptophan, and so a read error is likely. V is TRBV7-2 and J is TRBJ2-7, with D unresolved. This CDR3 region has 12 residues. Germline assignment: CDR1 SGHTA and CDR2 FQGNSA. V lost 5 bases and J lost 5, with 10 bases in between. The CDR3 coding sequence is TGTGCCAGCAGCCCGGTCAGGCACGAGCAGTACCTC. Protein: CASSPVRHEQYL.

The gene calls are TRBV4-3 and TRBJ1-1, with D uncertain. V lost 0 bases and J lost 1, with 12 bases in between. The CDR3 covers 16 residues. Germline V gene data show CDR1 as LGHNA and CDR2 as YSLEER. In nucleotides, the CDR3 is TGCGCCAGCAGCCAAGATGGTGGCGGCTCGAACACTGAAGCTTTCTTT. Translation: CASSQDGGGSNTEAFF.

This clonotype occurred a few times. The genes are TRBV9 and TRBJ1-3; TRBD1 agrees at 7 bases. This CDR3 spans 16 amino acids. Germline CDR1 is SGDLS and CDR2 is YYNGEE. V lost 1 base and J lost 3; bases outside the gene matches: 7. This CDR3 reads CASSVSLQGNGNTIYF. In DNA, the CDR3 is TGTGCCAGCAGCGTATCGTTACAGGGGAATGGAAACACCATATATTTT. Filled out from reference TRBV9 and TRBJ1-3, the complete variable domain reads DSGVTQTPKHLITATGQRVTLRCSPRSGDLSVYWYQQSLDQGLQFLIQYYNGEERAKGNILERFSAQQFPDLHSELNLSSLELGDSALYFCASSVSLQGNGNTIYFGEGSWLTVV.

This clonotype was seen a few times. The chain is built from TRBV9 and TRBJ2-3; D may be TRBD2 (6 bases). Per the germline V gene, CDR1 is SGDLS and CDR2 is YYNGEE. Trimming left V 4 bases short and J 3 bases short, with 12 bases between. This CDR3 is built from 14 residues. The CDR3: CASSPRLETDTQYF. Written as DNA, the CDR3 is TGTGCCAGCAGCCCCCGACTAGAAACAGATACGCAGTATTTT.

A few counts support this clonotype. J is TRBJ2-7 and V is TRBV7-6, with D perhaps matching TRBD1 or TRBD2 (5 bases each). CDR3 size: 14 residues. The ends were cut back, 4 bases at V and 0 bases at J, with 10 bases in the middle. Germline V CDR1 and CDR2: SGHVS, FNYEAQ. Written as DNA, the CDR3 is TGTGCCAGCAGCTCGGGACGTCGCTCCTACGAGCAGTACTTC. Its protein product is CASSSGRRSYEQYF.

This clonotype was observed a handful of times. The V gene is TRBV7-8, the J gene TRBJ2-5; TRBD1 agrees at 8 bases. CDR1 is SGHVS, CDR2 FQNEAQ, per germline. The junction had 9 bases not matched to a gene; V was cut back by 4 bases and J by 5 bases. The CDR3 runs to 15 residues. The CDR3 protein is CASSSLGQVVETQYF. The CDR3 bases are TGTGCCAGCAGCTCACTGGGACAGGTTGTCGAGACCCAGTACTTC.

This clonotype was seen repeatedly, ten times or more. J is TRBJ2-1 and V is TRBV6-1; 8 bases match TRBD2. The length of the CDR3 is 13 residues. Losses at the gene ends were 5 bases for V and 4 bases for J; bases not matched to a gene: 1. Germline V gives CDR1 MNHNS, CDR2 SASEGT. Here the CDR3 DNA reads TGTGCCAGCAGTCGCGGGGGGTACAATGAGCAGTTCTTC. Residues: CASSRGGYNEQFF.

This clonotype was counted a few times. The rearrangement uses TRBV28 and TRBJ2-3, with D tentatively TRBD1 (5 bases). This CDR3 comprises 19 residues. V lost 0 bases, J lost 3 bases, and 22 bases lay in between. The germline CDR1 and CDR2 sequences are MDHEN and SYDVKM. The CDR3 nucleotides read TGTGCCAGCAGTTTATGGTTCTTAGGGGCCTCCGGAGATACAGATACGCAGTATTTT. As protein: CASSLWFLGASGDTDTQYF.

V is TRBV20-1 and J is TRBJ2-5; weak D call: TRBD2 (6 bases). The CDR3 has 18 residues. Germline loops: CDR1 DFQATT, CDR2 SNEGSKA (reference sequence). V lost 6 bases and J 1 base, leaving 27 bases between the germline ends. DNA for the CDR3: TGCAGTGCCAGGGTAGGCCGATGGAGGGATATCCCCCAAGAGACCCAGTACTTC. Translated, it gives CSARVGRWRDIPQETQYF.

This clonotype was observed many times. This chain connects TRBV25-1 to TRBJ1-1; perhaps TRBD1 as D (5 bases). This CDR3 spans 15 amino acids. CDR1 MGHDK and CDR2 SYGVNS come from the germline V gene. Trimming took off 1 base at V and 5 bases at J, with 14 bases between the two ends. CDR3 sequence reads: CASSESRGTGTEAFF. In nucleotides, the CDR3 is TGTGCCAGCAGTGAATCGCGGGGGACGGGGACTGAAGCTTTCTTT.

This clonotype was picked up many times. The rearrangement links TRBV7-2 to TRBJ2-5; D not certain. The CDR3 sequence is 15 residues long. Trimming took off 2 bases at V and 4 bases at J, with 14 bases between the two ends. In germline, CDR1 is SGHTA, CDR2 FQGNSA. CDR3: CASSLNGVVSETQYF. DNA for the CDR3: TGTGCCAGCAGCTTAAATGGGGTAGTCTCAGAGACCCAGTACTTC. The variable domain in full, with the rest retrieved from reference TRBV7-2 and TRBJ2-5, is GAGVSQSPSNKVTEKGKDVELRCDPISGHTALYWYRQSLGQGLEFLIYFQGNSAPDKSGLPSDRFSAERTGGSVSTLTIQRTQQEDSAVYLCASSLNGVVSETQYFGPGTRLLVL.

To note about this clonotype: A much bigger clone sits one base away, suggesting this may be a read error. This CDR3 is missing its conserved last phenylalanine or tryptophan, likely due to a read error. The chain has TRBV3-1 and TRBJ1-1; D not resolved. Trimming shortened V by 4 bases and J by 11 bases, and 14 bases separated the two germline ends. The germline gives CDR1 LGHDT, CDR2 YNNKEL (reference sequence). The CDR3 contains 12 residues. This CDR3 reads CASSRTGVAAFL. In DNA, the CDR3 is TGTGCCAGCAGCCGGACCGGGGTTGCGGCTTTCCTT.

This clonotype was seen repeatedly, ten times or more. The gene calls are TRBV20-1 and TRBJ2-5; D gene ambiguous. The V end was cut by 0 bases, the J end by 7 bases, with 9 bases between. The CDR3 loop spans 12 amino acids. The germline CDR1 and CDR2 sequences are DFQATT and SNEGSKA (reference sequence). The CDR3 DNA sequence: TGCAGTGCTAGAGACTTATTAGGGACCCAGTACTTC. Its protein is CSARDLLGTQYF.

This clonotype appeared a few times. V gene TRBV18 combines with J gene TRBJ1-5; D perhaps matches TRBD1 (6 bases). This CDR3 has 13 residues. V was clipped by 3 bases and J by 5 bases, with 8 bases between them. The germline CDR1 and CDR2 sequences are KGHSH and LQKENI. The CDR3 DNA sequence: TGTGCCAGCTCACCGGACAGTTATCAGCCCCAGCATTTT. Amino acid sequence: CASSPDSYQPQHF.

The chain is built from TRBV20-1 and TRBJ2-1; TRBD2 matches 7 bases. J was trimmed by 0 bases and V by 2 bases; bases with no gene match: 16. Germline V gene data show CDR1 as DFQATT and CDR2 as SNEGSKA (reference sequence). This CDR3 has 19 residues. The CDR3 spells CSARSFGLAAPSSYNEQFF. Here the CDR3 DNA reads TGCAGTGCTAGATCGTTCGGGCTAGCGGCGCCCTCCTCCTACAATGAGCAGTTCTTC.

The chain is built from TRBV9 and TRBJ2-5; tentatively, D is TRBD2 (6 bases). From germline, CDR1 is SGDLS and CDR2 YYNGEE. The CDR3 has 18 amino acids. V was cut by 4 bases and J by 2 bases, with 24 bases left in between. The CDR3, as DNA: TGTGCCAGCAGCCCAAGATCCGGTGTTAGCGGAACGCAAGAGACCCAGTACTTC. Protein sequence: CASSPRSGVSGTQETQYF.

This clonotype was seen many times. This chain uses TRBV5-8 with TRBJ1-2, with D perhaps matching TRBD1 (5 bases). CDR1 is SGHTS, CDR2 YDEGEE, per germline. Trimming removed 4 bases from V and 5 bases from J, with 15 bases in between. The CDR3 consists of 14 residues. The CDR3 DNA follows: TGTGCCAGCAGCCGCCCGGGGCTAGCGTATGGCTACACCTTC. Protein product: CASSRPGLAYGYTF.